This T cell receptor beta chain appears in the sequencing data of a study of T cells in Graves' hyperthyroidism and ophthalmopathy. Findings of the study overall: Also found in blood were most expanded thyroid clonotypes above 0.001.

Germline V lookup: CDR1 SGHDN, CDR2 FVKESK. The CDR3 consists of 14 residues. Trimming removed 4 bases from V and 7 bases from J, with 11 bases in between. This clonotype was counted a few times. The antigen is undetermined. Researchers amplified the TCR beta CDR3 regions from RNA transcripts. The TCR CDR3 was amplified in a first-round RT-PCR using the HTBI primer set. From the multiplex PCR reads, TCRdb called clonotypes with MiXCR, one entry per CDR3 protein. The data show hundreds of thousands of distinct CDR3 sequences, with 38% seen just once and around 10% held by the top ten. The J gene is TRBJ1-6, the V gene TRBV14; unclear D gene. The receptor's source is a man between 18 and 29 years old with Graves' hyperthyroidism. The sample consisted of blood. The CDR3 spells CASSRGSGNSPLHF. The DNA for the CDR3 is TGTGCCAGCAGCCGCGGGAGCGGCAATTCACCCCTCCACTTT.